This TCR beta chain stems from a study of cytomegalovirus exposure and HLA in healthy donors. Across the whole study: Earlier work reported 117 million unique TCR beta sequences from about 200 million T cells. Points from the study as a whole: A later analysis found common viral pathogens apparently linked to several of the most significant clusters. V- and J-gene trimming of TCR beta was linked (in a later analysis) to a missense DCLRE1C variant.

V shed 3 bases and J 4 bases; nucleotides not matched to a gene: 9. Germline values: CDR1 SGHRS, CDR2 YFSETQ. The CDR3 has 15 residues. By proportion, this clone is medium-sized. The antigen is undetermined. PCR amplification relied on 60 Vbeta primers (plus 13 Jbeta primers). The data were produced by immunoSEQ multiplex PCR, yet TCRdb's version contains in-frame clones alone and is incomplete. Seen here are under 120,000 clones, approximately 70% observed once, and the top ten hold 3.5% to 4%. This chain uses TRBV5-1 with TRBJ2-7; 8 nucleotides match TRBD1. The clonotype comes from a man younger than 45 in good health and CMV-seropositive. The source material was PBMCs. The CDR3 sequence: CASSSPDRGLYEQYF. CDR3 coding DNA: TGCGCCAGCAGCTCGCCTGACAGGGGCCTTTACGAGCAGTACTTC.